This T cell receptor beta chain is drawn from a study of blood T cell repertoires in COVID-19. Study summary: Donors in the United States, Italy and Spain gave samples during acute or convalescent COVID-19. Sources were T cells, B-cell-depleted T cells, or PBMCs; the material itself was cDNA or gDNA.

This CDR3 has 12 amino acids. The trim removed 10 bases at V and 1 base at J, leaving 3 bases unmatched. Germline V gene lookup returns CDR1 KGHSH and CDR2 LQKENI. Per the study methods: Amplifying reference gene primers gave estimates of nucleated cell counts. The repertoire was sequenced with immunoSEQ multiplex PCR; TCRdb's copy has only in-frame clones and lacks some. V, J and clone size reflect that table, while D and trimming were determined from the DNA. The sample has about 200,000 clones; approximately 85% are singletons. The sequencing sample was made of peripheral blood. The chain couples TRBV18 to TRBJ2-5, with 7 bases fitting TRBD2. This sequence was found in a man aged 60 to 75 with acute or convalescent COVID-19. CDR3 nucleotide sequence: TGTGCCACTGGGAGGGCCCAAGAGACCCAGTACTTC. Translation gives CATGRAQETQYF.